The sequence of this TCR beta chain was determined in a study of T-cell reconstitution after alpha-beta-depleted transplantation in children. Preparation of the TCRbeta library used unique molecular identifiers. Via MiXCR, TCRdb re-called the PCR reads, giving one row per CDR3 protein. The data contain 200,000 to 250,000 distinct CDR3 sequences, over 9.5% of them singletons. Germline trimming cut 4 bases from V and 5 bases from J; bases unmatched to any gene: 12. The CDR3 is 16 amino acids. The V gene's germline CDR1 is MNHEY and CDR2 SVGAGI. The TCR sequence derives from a human donor who donated a stem cell graft to a child with SCID. The specimen was PBMCs from the stem cell graft donor, collected from the stem cell graft. The chain is built from TRBV6-5 and TRBJ2-3, with 7 bases that match TRBD2. The CDR3 reads CASSWGGGALIDTQYF. CDR3 DNA sequence: TGTGCCAGCAGTTGGGGGGGTGGGGCCCTTATAGATACGCAGTATTTT.